This TCR beta chain emerged from a study of control samples from healthy donors and cancer patients. Sequencing was performed with immunoSEQ multiplex PCR; in TCRdb, only in-frame clones are kept and a portion is missing. The sample consists of 100,000 to 150,000 clones, roughly 84% of them appearing once. Germline CDR1 and CDR2: MNHEY and SVGEGT. The CDR3 is 15 amino acids. V was clipped by 6 bases and J by 4 bases; unmatched bases: 9. The rearrangement joins TRBV6-2 or TRBV6-3 to TRBJ2-5; TRBD1 agrees at 9 bases. The sample consisted of blood. This TCR was recovered from a man in his forties in good health. Here the CDR3 DNA reads TGTGCCAGCAGCGACCGCATACAGGGGGCAGAGACCCAGTACTTC. It encodes CASSDRIQGAETQYF.